One sample yielded the 20 T cell receptor beta chains listed below, sequenced in a study of type 1 and type 2 diabetes patients. PCR was run on genomic DNA. Multiplex PCR with 30 forward and 13 reverse primers amplified the TCR beta CDR3. TCRdb re-called the multiplex PCR reads with MiXCR, one entry per CDR3 protein. The sample has 250,000 or so distinct CDR3 sequences, around 47% seen once. The sequencing sample was made of peripheral blood mononuclear cells (PBMCs). Receptor source: a man aged 18 to 30 with type 2 diabetes.

This chain connects TRBV2 to TRBJ2-1, with no clear D. Trimming shortened V by 6 bases and J by 8 bases, and 14 bases separated the two germline ends. The length of the CDR3 is 13 residues. CDR1 and CDR2 (germline): SNHLY, FYNNEI. DNA for the CDR3: TGTGCCAGCAGCCACCCCGGAAGGGATGAGCAGTTCTTC. Translated, it gives CASSHPGRDEQFF.

This rearrangement joins TRBV20-1 to TRBJ1-2; possibly TRBD1 for D (6 bases). Trimming cost V 6 bases and J 6 bases, with 14 bases left between them. This CDR3 is built from 12 residues. Germline CDR1 is DFQATT and CDR2 is SNEGSKA (reference sequence). The CDR3 DNA is TGCAGTGCCCTGGCAGGGGAGGATGGCTACACCTTC. This translates into CSALAGEDGYTF.

Many counts were recorded for this clonotype. This chain links TRBV25-1 with TRBJ1-2, with a tentative D call TRBD1 (6 bases). V lost 6 bases, J lost 6 bases, and 17 bases lay in between. The CDR3 runs 14 residues. CDR1 and CDR2 (germline): MGHDK, SYGVNS. The CDR3 sequence: CASRTGAGTDGYTF. The CDR3, as DNA: TGTGCCAGCAGGACAGGCGCGGGGACGGATGGCTACACCTTC.

In its sample, this clonotype was seen many times. The chain links TRBV7-2 to TRBJ2-7; D is unclear. This CDR3 contains 13 residues. V lost 2 bases, J lost 3 bases, and 8 bases lay in between. Germline V gene data show CDR1 as SGHTA and CDR2 as FQGNSA. The CDR3: CASSLTADYEQYF. Written as DNA, the CDR3 is TGTGCCAGCAGCTTAACGGCAGACTACGAGCAGTACTTC.

CDR3 nucleotide sequence: TGCGCCAGCAGTGGCGTAGGGAACAATGAGCAGTTCTTC. Amino acids: CASSGVGNNEQFF. The rearrangement joins TRBV10-2 to TRBJ2-1; D is unclear. CDR1 is WSHSY and CDR2 is SAAADI in the germline V gene. With 4 bases removed from V and 5 bases from J, the gap between germline ends came to 9 bases. The CDR3 loop spans 13 amino acids.

The chain uses TRBV20-1 and TRBJ2-3, with D possibly TRBD2 on 6 matching bases. V gave up 6 bases and J gave up 6 bases, with 10 bases separating them. In germline, CDR1 is DFQATT, CDR2 SNEGSKA (reference sequence). CDR3 length: 11 amino acids. CDR3 DNA sequence: TGCAGTGCCCCGCGGGGCGATACGCAGTATTTT. Protein sequence: CSAPRGDTQYF.

The gene calls are TRBV2 and TRBJ2-5, with 10 bases identical to TRBD2. This CDR3 contains 15 residues. Germline V gene sequence: CDR1 SNHLY, CDR2 FYNNEI. V shed 5 bases, J shed 1 base, and the junction held 4 bases outside the gene matches. The CDR3 here is CASSIGLAVQETQYF. CDR3 sequence (DNA): TGTGCCAGCAGTATAGGACTAGCGGTCCAAGAGACCCAGTACTTC.

CDR3 amino acids: CASSRGTSGYTF. The CDR3 region has the DNA TGTGCCAGCAGTCGTGGGACTAGCGGCTACACCTTC. The genes are TRBV25-1 and TRBJ1-2; D possibly corresponds to TRBD1 (5 bases). Germline V gene sequence: CDR1 MGHDK, CDR2 SYGVNS. The CDR3 is 12 residues long. V dropped 5 bases and J dropped 8 bases, with 12 bases sitting between them.

This clonotype was seen a handful of times. This sequence joins TRBV27 and TRBJ2-7; 9 bases map to TRBD1. CDR1 is MNHEY and CDR2 is SMNVEV in the germline V gene (reference sequence). The CDR3 extends over 14 amino acids. V lost 5 bases to trimming and J lost 4 bases; unmatched junction nucleotides: 6. The CDR3 DNA reads TGTGCCAGCAGTCTACCGGGACAGGGTTACGAGCAGTACTTC. It translates to CASSLPGQGYEQYF.

The chain has TRBV20-1 and TRBJ1-2; D not resolved. The CDR3 spans 14 residues. Germline V lookup: CDR1 DFQATT, CDR2 SNEGSKA (reference sequence). V was cut by 3 bases and J by 8 bases, with 19 bases left in between. This chain's CDR3 is CSASLPGSRAGYTF. As DNA, the CDR3 is TGCAGTGCTAGTCTTCCGGGCAGCCGAGCCGGCTACACCTTC.

The chain joins TRBV6-1 to TRBJ2-6; D may match TRBD1 or TRBD2 (6 bases each). The CDR3 has 15 amino acids. Germline V gene sequence: CDR1 MNHNS, CDR2 SASEGT. V was shortened by 6 bases and J by 1 base, with 10 bases between the two germline ends. Here the CDR3 reads CASRGGWSGANVLTF. As DNA, the CDR3 is TGTGCCAGCAGGGGGGGCTGGTCTGGGGCCAACGTCCTGACTTTC.

This CDR3 reads CASNTRDSEAFF. CDR3 DNA: TGTGCCAGTAACACCCGGGACAGCGAAGCTTTCTTT. The rearrangement links TRBV19 to TRBJ1-1, with 7 bases lining up with TRBD1. V was pared by 7 bases and J by 8 bases, with 7 bases of the junction left unmatched. The CDR3 contains 12 residues. CDR1 is LNHDA, CDR2 SQIVND, per germline (reference sequence).

The chain employs TRBV28 and TRBJ1-1, with D maybe TRBD1 (5 bases). Germline CDR1 and CDR2: MDHEN and SYDVKM. Deletions cut 6 bases from V and 1 base from J, with 15 bases between. This CDR3 is built from 15 residues. The CDR3 DNA reads as TGTGCCAGCAGAGGGACTCCGGGATCGAACACTGAAGCTTTCTTT. Amino acids: CASRGTPGSNTEAFF.

The DNA for the CDR3 is TGCGCCAGCAGCCAAGTTCCGGGGCCGAATGAAAAACTGTTTTTT. Translated, it gives CASSQVPGPNEKLFF. V and J are TRBV4-1 and TRBJ1-4; possibly TRBD1 for D (5 bases). This CDR3 spans 15 amino acids. Trimming left V 1 base short and J 5 bases short, with 11 bases between. In germline, CDR1 is MGHRA, CDR2 YSYEKL.

This clonotype was recorded many times. This rearrangement joins TRBV15 to TRBJ1-2; D possibly corresponds to TRBD1 (6 bases). Trimming shortened V by 5 bases and J by 2 bases, and 21 bases separated the two germline ends. The CDR3 extends over 17 amino acids. CDR1 LNHNV and CDR2 YYDKDF come from the germline V gene (reference sequence). CDR3 residues: CATSPNSGAGRNYGYTF. As DNA, the CDR3 is TGTGCCACCAGCCCAAACTCGGGGGCAGGGCGAAACTATGGCTACACCTTC.

The V gene is TRBV3-1, the J gene TRBJ2-2; D possibly corresponds to TRBD1 (5 bases). This CDR3 is built from 17 residues. The V end was cut by 4 bases, the J end by 5 bases, with 20 bases between. Germline V gene lookup returns CDR1 LGHDT and CDR2 YNNKEL (reference sequence). The CDR3 DNA sequence: TGTGCCAGCAGCCTTCTCTTTGAGGCAGGGTCGACCGGGGAGCTGTTTTTT. This gives the protein CASSLLFEAGSTGELFF.

This chain uses TRBV2 with TRBJ2-7; no reliable D call. The germline V gene encodes CDR1 SNHLY and CDR2 FYNNEI. The V gene lost 8 bases and the J gene lost 2 bases, with 13 bases spanning the gap. CDR3 length: 13 residues. The CDR3 coding sequence is TGTGCCAGCTCACCACCGATAACCTACGAGCAGTACTTC. It yields the protein CASSPPITYEQYF.

This clonotype has more than one count but fewer than ten. This sequence joins TRBV7-8 and TRBJ2-7; D not certain. Looked up from germline, CDR1 is SGHVS and CDR2 is FQNEAQ. Trimming cost V 3 bases and J 3 bases, with 9 bases left between them. The CDR3 contains 13 residues. This chain's CDR3 is CASSFGRVYEQYF. The CDR3 DNA reads TGTGCCAGCAGCTTTGGTCGGGTCTACGAGCAGTACTTC.

Note on this clonotype: Its ends do not fully match the called genes, so a read error is possible. The V call is TRBV11-2, the J call TRBJ2-5; 7 bases agree with TRBD2. The CDR3 sequence is 14 residues long. CDR1 is SGHAT and CDR2 is FQNNGV in the germline V gene. CDR3 loop: CASSPERGEETQYF. CDR3 in DNA: TGCGCCAGCAGCCCCGAGCGGGGTGAAGAGACCCAGTACTTC.

The V call is TRBV6-5, the J call TRBJ1-5; D remains unclear. V gave up 11 bases and J gave up 7 bases, with 21 bases separating them. CDR1 and CDR2 (germline): MNHEY, SVGAGI. The CDR3 sequence is 14 residues long. The CDR3 sequence is CASGLSRTSQPQHF. The DNA for the CDR3 is TGTGCCTCGGGATTGTCCCGGACCTCACAGCCCCAGCATTTT.